The 15 T cell receptor beta chains reported below all come from one sample, sequenced in a study of PD-1 blockade in classical Hodgkin lymphoma. Indicated time point: cycle 4 day 1 (C4D1), after five to seven weeks of nivolumab. All trial patients relapsed after autologous stem cell transplantation. The authors purified CD4+ T cells from thawed PBMCs by magnetic negative selection. Repertoires were generated with immunoSEQ multiplex PCR, while TCRdb's copy carries only in-frame clones and drops some. The profile shows about 32,000 clones, about 93% of them singletons. The sequences come from CD4+ T cells from blood, collected before the fourth cycle of nivolumab. These receptors were obtained from a human donor with classical Hodgkin lymphoma.

This chain links TRBV15 with TRBJ1-4; D gene uncertain. V lost 0 bases to trimming and J lost 6 bases, with 5 bases between them. Germline CDR1 and CDR2: LNHNV and YYDKDF (reference sequence). CDR3 length: 13 residues. The CDR3 region is CATSRELYEKLFF. For the CDR3, the DNA is TGTGCCACCAGCAGAGAATTATATGAAAAACTGTTTTTT.

This clone has a single count. V usage is TRBV28 and J usage is TRBJ2-5; 7 nucleotides align to TRBD1. The CDR3 loop spans 14 amino acids. The germline V gene has CDR1 MDHEN and CDR2 SYDVKM. The V and J ends lost 6 bases and 6 bases, in that order; junction bases with no gene match: 10. Here the CDR3 DNA reads TGTGCCAGCAGAGAGAGACAGGGCGTGAAGACCCAGTACTTC. Translation gives CASRERQGVKTQYF.

CDR3 sequence reads: CASSLKPWKNTEAFF. The CDR3 nucleotides read TGTGCCAGCAGTCTTAAGCCGTGGAAGAACACTGAAGCTTTCTTT. The rearrangement joins TRBV27 to TRBJ1-1; no firm D call. The CDR3 contains 15 residues. V lost 5 bases and J 1 base, leaving 14 bases between the germline ends. Germline assignment: CDR1 MNHEY and CDR2 SMNVEV (reference sequence).

The V call is TRBV10-2, the J call TRBJ1-5, with D hard to call. CDR3 length: 15 residues. The germline CDR1 and CDR2 sequences are WSHSY and SAAADI. The V end was cut by 2 bases, the J end by 6 bases, with 14 bases between. CDR3: CASSEINPSGQPQHF. The CDR3 region has the DNA TGCGCCAGCAGTGAGATTAATCCGTCTGGTCAGCCCCAGCATTTT.

V usage is TRBV5-1 and J usage is TRBJ2-5, with D perhaps matching TRBD1 (5 bases). The V gene lost 0 bases and the J gene lost 5 bases, with 11 bases spanning the gap. The germline V gene encodes CDR1 SGHRS and CDR2 YFSETQ. The CDR3 covers 14 residues. This CDR3 is CASSLAQGRETQYF. CDR3 nucleotide sequence: TGCGCCAGCAGCTTGGCTCAGGGTCGCGAGACCCAGTACTTC.

This rearrangement joins TRBV11-2 to TRBJ1-1; no clear D gene. Trimming removed 5 bases at V and 10 bases at J, with 11 bases between. Germline V gene sequence: CDR1 SGHAT, CDR2 FQNNGV. CDR3 length: 11 amino acids. The CDR3 spells CASSERQRAFF. CDR3 sequence (DNA): TGTGCCAGCAGCGAGCGGCAAAGAGCTTTCTTT.

V and J are TRBV7-6 and TRBJ1-4, with D tentatively TRBD1 (5 bases). This CDR3 has 15 amino acids. Trimming took off 2 bases at V and 8 bases at J, with 15 bases between the two ends. The germline V gene encodes CDR1 SGHVS and CDR2 FNYEAQ. The CDR3 sequence: CASSLNGASGEKLFF. CDR3 coding DNA: TGTGCCAGCAGCTTAAATGGGGCCTCTGGAGAAAAACTGTTTTTT.

This chain joins TRBV6-5 and TRBJ1-2; 9 nucleotides match TRBD1. CDR1 is MNHEY and CDR2 is SVGAGI in the germline V gene. V was pared by 5 bases and J by 0 bases, with 4 bases of the junction left unmatched. This CDR3 has 15 residues. The CDR3 loop reads CASSGTGGSNYGYTF. The CDR3 nucleotides read TGTGCCAGCAGTGGAACAGGGGGCTCTAACTATGGCTACACCTTC.

V and J are TRBV18 and TRBJ2-7; D possibly corresponds to TRBD2 (5 bases). From germline, CDR1 is KGHSH and CDR2 LQKENI. There are 14 residues in the CDR3. Trimming removed 5 bases from V and 2 bases from J, with 13 bases in between. The CDR3 is CASSYLSGPYEQYF. The DNA of the CDR3 is TGTGCCAGCTCATATCTAAGCGGCCCCTACGAGCAGTACTTC.

This chain joins TRBV7-9 and TRBJ1-4, with D possibly matching TRBD1 (6 bases). The CDR3 contains 14 residues. The ends were cut back, 3 bases at V and 8 bases at J, with 13 bases in the middle. Germline CDR1 SEHNR, CDR2 FQNEAQ (reference sequence). In DNA form, the CDR3 reads TGTGCCAGCAGCTTCAGGGGCCTCGGAGAAAAACTGTTTTTT. Encoded protein: CASSFRGLGEKLFF.

The V gene is TRBV11-2, the J gene TRBJ2-7; 8 nucleotides align to TRBD2. This CDR3 is built from 15 residues. Germline CDR1 is SGHAT and CDR2 is FQNNGV. The J segment lost 6 bases and the V segment lost 1 base, leaving 8 bases of the junction unmatched. This CDR3 reads CASSLGGGRRGEQYF. The CDR3 coding sequence is TGTGCCAGCAGCTTAGGGGGCGGGAGGAGGGGCGAGCAGTACTTC.

The V call is TRBV7-9, the J call TRBJ1-2, with D perhaps TRBD1 (6 bases). Per germline, CDR1 SEHNR and CDR2 FQNEAQ (reference sequence). This CDR3 spans 18 amino acids. The V and J ends lost 2 bases and 4 bases respectively, with 23 bases between them. CDR3 DNA: TGTGCCAGCAGCTTACTCGGGAGCGGAGGTCGGGGGCCCTATGGCTACACCTTC. Encoded protein: CASSLLGSGGRGPYGYTF.

CDR3 DNA sequence: TGTGCCTGGAGTCGGAGAAACACTGAAGCTTTCTTT. Amino acid sequence: CAWSRRNTEAFF. The chain joins TRBV30 to TRBJ1-1; D is unresolved. Germline V gene sequence: CDR1 GTSNPN, CDR2 SVGIG (reference sequence). The CDR3 sequence is 12 residues long. V was cut by 2 bases and J by 2 bases, with 6 bases left in between.

The chain recombines TRBV28 with TRBJ2-7, with unresolved D. Germline CDR1 reads MDHEN; CDR2 reads SYDVKM. V was trimmed by 5 bases and J by 2 bases, leaving 13 bases between them. The CDR3 covers 14 residues. CDR3 in amino acids: CASSPSTPPYEQYF. CDR3 nucleotides: TGTGCCAGCAGTCCAAGTACCCCTCCCTACGAGCAGTACTTC.

The rearrangement uses TRBV19 and TRBJ2-3; D uncertain. CDR1 LNHDA and CDR2 SQIVND come from the germline V gene (reference sequence). Trimming pared 6 bases from V and 2 bases from J, leaving 12 bases between. The CDR3 loop spans 14 amino acids. The CDR3 DNA reads TGTGCCAGTAGGATGGAGAGGAACACAGATACGCAGTATTTT. It is translated as CASRMERNTDTQYF.